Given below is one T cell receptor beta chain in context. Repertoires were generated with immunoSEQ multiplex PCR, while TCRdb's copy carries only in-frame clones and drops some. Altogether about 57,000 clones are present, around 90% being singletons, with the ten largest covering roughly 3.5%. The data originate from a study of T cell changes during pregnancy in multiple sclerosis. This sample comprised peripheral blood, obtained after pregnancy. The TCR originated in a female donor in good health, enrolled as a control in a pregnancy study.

The CDR3 nucleotides are TGTGCCAGCAGCTTATCTAGCGGGAGGGCCACCGGGGAGCTGTTTTTT. Residues: CASSLSSGRATGELFF. The chain uses TRBV7-2 and TRBJ2-2, with TRBD2 identical over 12 bases. The germline V gene has CDR1 SGHTA and CDR2 FQGNSA. With 2 bases clipped from V and 4 bases from J, the junction kept 2 bases outside the gene matches. CDR3 length: 16 amino acids.